A single T cell receptor beta chain is shown here with its context. This sample was included in a study of cytomegalovirus exposure and HLA in healthy donors. In the PCR, 60 Vbeta and 13 Jbeta primers were used. Profiled with immunoSEQ multiplex PCR; TCRdb holds only in-frame clones, not every one. The data show some 110,000 clones, more than 80% seen once. Between the trimmed V and J ends, which lost 1 base and 5 bases, there was a span of 17 bases. The germline CDR1 and CDR2 sequences are SEHNR and FQNEAQ (reference sequence). The CDR3 is 16 residues long. The sequence derives from a young man in good health and CMV-seronegative. The sample was PBMCs. The rearrangement uses TRBV7-9 and TRBJ1-2, with D hard to call. CDR3 sequence reads: CASSLGSRDPLYGYTF. DNA for the CDR3: TGTGCCAGCAGCTTAGGTAGCCGGGATCCACTTTATGGCTACACCTTC.